This T cell receptor (beta chain) was recovered during a study of T cells in Graves' hyperthyroidism and ophthalmopathy. RNA transcripts yielded amplified TCR beta CDR3 regions. An initial round of RT-PCR targeting the TCR CDR3 relied on the HTBI primer set. TCRdb reanalysed the multiplex PCR reads using MiXCR and keeps one entry per CDR3 protein. The data contain 400,000 or so distinct CDR3 sequences, 12% to 15% of them singletons. CDR1 is LGHDT and CDR2 is YNNKEL in the germline V gene (reference sequence). The V and J ends lost 1 base and 0 bases respectively, with 10 bases between them. CDR3 length: 16 amino acids. For this clonotype: The antigen remains unidentified.

Whole-study findings and limits: Blood shared most expanded thyroid clonotypes above 0.001.

The receptor was isolated from a woman between 55 and 75 years old with Graves' ophthalmopathy. The chain uses TRBV3-1 and TRBJ1-3; no firm D call. The material sequenced was blood. The CDR3 DNA reads TGTGCCAGCAGCCAAGCCGGGCCGCTCTCTGGAAACACCATATATTTT. Amino acid sequence: CASSQAGPLSGNTIYF.